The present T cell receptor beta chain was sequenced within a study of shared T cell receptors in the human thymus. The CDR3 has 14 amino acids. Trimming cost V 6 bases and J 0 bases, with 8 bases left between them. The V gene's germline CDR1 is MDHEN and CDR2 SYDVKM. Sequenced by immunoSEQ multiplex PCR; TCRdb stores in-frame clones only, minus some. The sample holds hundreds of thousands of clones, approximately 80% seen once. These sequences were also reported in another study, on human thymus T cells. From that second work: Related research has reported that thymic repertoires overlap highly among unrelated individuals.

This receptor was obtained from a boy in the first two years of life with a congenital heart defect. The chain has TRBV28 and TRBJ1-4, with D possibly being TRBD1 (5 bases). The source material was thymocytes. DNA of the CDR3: TGTGCCAGCAGCTCGACAGCAACTAATGAAAAACTGTTTTTT. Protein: CASSSTATNEKLFF.